One sample yielded the 4 T cell receptor beta chains listed below, sequenced in a study of high-grade serous ovarian cancer treatment subgroups. Some clones are missing from TCRdb's copy, which holds only in-frame ones; the method was immunoSEQ multiplex PCR. The data contain about 15,000 clones, about 90% of them singletons. Tumor samples were obtained before definitive surgery or chemotherapy. The source material was tumor tissue. The receptors were sampled from a human donor with high-grade serous ovarian cancer.

This chain connects TRBV27 to TRBJ2-7, with D perhaps matching TRBD2 (6 bases). Trimming pared 6 bases from V and 3 bases from J, leaving 15 bases between. Germline loops: CDR1 MNHEY, CDR2 SMNVEV (reference sequence). The CDR3 totals 14 residues. CDR3 residues: CASSSLLANYEQYF. CDR3 DNA: TGTGCCAGCAGCTCCCTCCTAGCGAACTACGAGCAGTACTTC.

The gene calls are TRBV19 and TRBJ2-7; D is unclear. This CDR3 is built from 14 residues. Trimming took off 7 bases at V and 0 bases at J, with 13 bases between the two ends. The germline CDR1 and CDR2 sequences are LNHDA and SQIVND (reference sequence). The CDR3 region has the DNA TGTGCCAGTACCCCAACATGGAGCTCCTACGAGCAGTACTTC. It yields the protein CASTPTWSSYEQYF.

V and J are TRBV5-6 and TRBJ2-6, with unresolved D. Trimming pared 2 bases from V and 12 bases from J, leaving 9 bases between. This CDR3 spans 12 amino acids. Germline V gene sequence: CDR1 SGHDT, CDR2 YYEEEE. Here the CDR3 DNA reads TGTGCCAGCAGCTTCCCTACCGCCGTCCTGACTTTC. Translating gives CASSFPTAVLTF.

V is TRBV11-2 and J is TRBJ1-5; D is uncertain. CDR3 length equals 14 residues. CDR1 is SGHAT, CDR2 FQNNGV, per germline. The ends were cut back, 5 bases at V and 0 bases at J, with 8 bases in the middle. CDR3 region: CASSATNSNQPQHF. In DNA, the CDR3 is TGTGCCAGCAGCGCGACAAATAGCAATCAGCCCCAGCATTTT.